These 12 T cell receptor beta chains share one sample of origin, sequenced in a study of T cells in Graves' hyperthyroidism and ophthalmopathy. RNA transcripts were the template for amplifying TCR beta CDR3 regions. Using the HTBI primer set, a first-round RT-PCR was run on the TCR CDR3. Each CDR3 protein is one row after TCRdb ran MiXCR on the multiplex PCR reads. Of around 56,000 distinct CDR3 sequences listed, about 50% are singletons. The sequencing input was blood. The receptors here all came from a woman under 40 with Graves' ophthalmopathy.

This clonotype was recorded many times. This may come from a read error, since a much larger clone is one base off. The conserved phenylalanine or tryptophan normally closing the CDR3 is absent here, so this likely arose from a read error. This rearrangement joins TRBV6-1 to TRBJ2-3, with D unresolved. The CDR3 sequence is 11 residues long. Germline CDR1 is MNHNS and CDR2 is SASEGT. Trimming removed 8 bases from V and 5 bases from J, with 8 bases in between. The CDR3 region is CASGRVDTQYS. CDR3 nucleotide sequence: TGTGCCAGCGGGCGAGTAGATACGCAGTATTCT.

This clonotype showed up many times. V and J are TRBV30 and TRBJ1-6, with D unresolved. Trimming stripped 3 bases from V and 14 bases from J, with 11 bases between. CDR3 length: 11 residues. Germline V gene lookup returns CDR1 GTSNPN and CDR2 SVGIG (reference sequence). The CDR3 DNA follows: TGTGCCTGGAGCGACGTGGTGGCCCTCCACTTT. As protein: CAWSDVVALHF.

The chain joins TRBV27 to TRBJ1-1; possibly TRBD1 for D (5 bases). The germline gives CDR1 MNHEY, CDR2 SMNVEV (reference sequence). The CDR3 has 15 amino acids. Trimming removed 6 bases at V and 1 base at J, with 15 bases between. The CDR3 loop is CASRPDRGTNTEAFF. For the CDR3, the DNA is TGTGCCAGCAGACCAGACAGAGGGACGAACACTGAAGCTTTCTTT.

The CDR3 sequence is CASRPLAGSYNEQFF. CDR3 nucleotides: TGTGCCAGCAGGCCGTTAGCGGGTTCCTACAATGAGCAGTTCTTC. The gene calls are TRBV7-8 and TRBJ2-1; TRBD2 matches 7 bases. After removal of 6 bases from V and 1 base from J, the junction contained 6 bases not matched to a gene. The CDR3 loop spans 15 amino acids. Germline values: CDR1 SGHVS, CDR2 FQNEAQ. The entire variable domain, with the rest obtained from reference TRBV7-8 and TRBJ2-1, is as follows: GAGVSQSPRYKVAKRGQDVALRCDPISGHVSLFWYQQALGQGPEFLTYFQNEAQLDKSGLPSDRFFAERPEGSVSTLKIQRTQQEDSAVYLCASRPLAGSYNEQFFGPGTRLTVL.

The rearrangement uses TRBV10-3 and TRBJ1-4; the match to TRBD1 covers 7 bases. The CDR3 loop spans 12 amino acids. Germline values: CDR1 ENHRY, CDR2 SYGVKD. Trimming cost V 6 bases and J 7 bases; bases outside gene matches: 2. CDR3 loop: CAIRTGSEKLFF. CDR3 sequence (DNA): TGTGCCATCAGGACAGGGAGTGAAAAACTGTTTTTT.

The gene calls are TRBV18 and TRBJ2-3; 7 bases line up with TRBD2. The CDR3 totals 16 residues. The V gene's germline CDR1 is KGHSH and CDR2 LQKENI. V lost 3 bases, J lost 2 bases, and 8 bases stayed unmatched. The CDR3 DNA reads TGTGCCAGCTCACCCAAGGGACTATCGAACACAGATACGCAGTATTTT. It specifies CASSPKGLSNTDTQYF.

This clonotype was picked up many times. The chain joins TRBV4-1 to TRBJ2-3; 8 nucleotides align to TRBD1. Trimming at V came to 8 bases and at J to 2 bases, leaving 9 bases not matched to a gene. The V gene's germline CDR1 is MGHRA and CDR2 YSYEKL. This CDR3 comprises 15 residues. For the CDR3, the DNA is TGCGCCAGCGGGTCCTGGACAGGGATCACAGATACGCAGTATTTT. As protein: CASGSWTGITDTQYF.

This clonotype came up many times. The chain carries TRBV28 and TRBJ2-1; a possible D gene is TRBD1 (6 bases). V lost 4 bases, J lost 4 bases, and 17 bases lay in between. The germline gives CDR1 MDHEN, CDR2 SYDVKM. CDR3 length: 16 amino acids. This chain's CDR3 is CASSSRRDTLYNEQFF. CDR3 in DNA: TGTGCCAGCAGTTCCCGACGGGACACCTTATACAATGAGCAGTTCTTC. Drawing the rest from reference TRBV28 and TRBJ2-1, the complete variable domain is DVKVTQSSRYLVKRTGEKVFLECVQDMDHENMFWYRQDPGLGLRLIYFSYDVKMKEKGDIPEGYSVSREKKERFSLILESASTNQTSMYLCASSSRRDTLYNEQFFGPGTRLTVL.

The rearrangement joins TRBV10-3 to TRBJ2-1; D call uncertain. This CDR3 has 15 residues. Germline V gene data show CDR1 as ENHRY and CDR2 as SYGVKD. The V gene lost 0 bases and the J gene lost 3 bases, with 9 bases spanning the gap. CDR3 DNA sequence: TGTGCCATCAGTGAGTCGATCCTCGGCTACAATGAGCAGTTCTTC. It is translated as CAISESILGYNEQFF.

This clonotype showed up many times. This rearrangement joins TRBV20-1 to TRBJ2-1; 12 positions agree with TRBD2. J gave up 13 bases and V 3 bases, and 16 bases lay outside the gene matches. The CDR3 is made up of 16 amino acids. Germline V lookup: CDR1 DFQATT, CDR2 SNEGSKA (reference sequence). CDR3 protein: CSASRTSGTGGLGQFF. CDR3 in DNA: TGCAGTGCTAGCCGGACTAGCGGGACGGGGGGATTGGGTCAGTTCTTC.

By sample fraction, this clonotype is medium-sized (0.01 to 0.1%). The chain is built from TRBV10-3 and TRBJ1-4; TRBD1 matches 7 bases. The CDR3 length is 16 residues. Germline trimming cut 3 bases from V and 0 bases from J; bases unmatched to any gene: 4. CDR1 ENHRY and CDR2 SYGVKD come from the germline V gene. CDR3 coding DNA: TGTGCCATCAGTGACGTTGGGACAGCAACTAATGAAAAACTGTTTTTT. Translation: CAISDVGTATNEKLFF.

Regarding this clonotype: This likely comes from a read error, as the CDR3 has no conserved phenylalanine or tryptophan at its end. The chain couples TRBV7-8 to TRBJ1-2; D is undetermined. The V and J ends lost 5 bases and 8 bases respectively, with 15 bases between them. The CDR3 covers 13 residues. The germline V gene encodes CDR1 SGHVS and CDR2 FQNEAQ. CDR3 sequence (DNA): TGTGCCAGCAGCCCCCGTCGCGGAGGGGGCTACACCTCC. Its protein product is CASSPRRGGGYTS.